The clone carrying this T cell receptor beta chain was observed a few times. The antigen remains unidentified. CD8 cells regarded as naive lacked CD45RO, were positively chosen for CCR7, and omitted terminally differentiated effector memory CD45RA+ cells. Those who donated were healthy HIV-negative adults, with no recent acute infections or vaccinations reported. Trimming took 3 bases from V and 7 from J, leaving 10 bases between them. Per the germline V gene, CDR1 is SNHLY and CDR2 is FYNNEI. The CDR3 runs to 14 residues. The data stem from a study of shared clonotypes between healthy human individuals. Study results and limitations: Around 5% was the fraction of naive CD4 clonotypes found shared across a few donors. Sequencing of the sorted subsets was shown by rarefaction to be incomplete despite large depth.

Clones were read by immunoSEQ multiplex PCR, and TCRdb kept only the in-frame ones, dropping some. The sample records some 1,900,000 clones, about 95% being singletons. This chain joins TRBV2 and TRBJ1-6; D gene uncertain. The sequenced sample was naive CD8+ T cells sorted from blood. The source of this sequence is a man between 18 and 29 years old in good health. Written as DNA, the CDR3 is TGTGCCAGCAGTGATTCGGGCGCCAATTCACCCCTCCACTTT. Translation: CASSDSGANSPLHF.